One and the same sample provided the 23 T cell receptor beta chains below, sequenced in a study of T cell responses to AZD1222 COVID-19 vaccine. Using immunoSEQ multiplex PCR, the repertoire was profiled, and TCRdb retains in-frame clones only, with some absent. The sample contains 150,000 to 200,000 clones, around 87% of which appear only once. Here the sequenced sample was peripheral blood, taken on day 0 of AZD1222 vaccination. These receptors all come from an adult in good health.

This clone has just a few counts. The CDR3 spells CASSGSAGYSDTQYF. CDR3 in DNA: TGTGCCAGCAGCGGGTCAGCGGGATATTCAGATACGCAGTATTTT. The chain is built from TRBV9 and TRBJ2-3; 7 bases match TRBD2. The CDR3 is 15 residues long. V shed 3 bases and J 4 bases; nucleotides not matched to a gene: 8. Germline CDR1 is SGDLS and CDR2 is YYNGEE.

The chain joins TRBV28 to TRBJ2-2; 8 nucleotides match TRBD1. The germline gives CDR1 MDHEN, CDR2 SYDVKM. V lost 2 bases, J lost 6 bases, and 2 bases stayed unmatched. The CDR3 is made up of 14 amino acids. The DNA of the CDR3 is TGTGCCAGCAGTTTAACACAGGGGGCCGGGGAGCTGTTTTTT. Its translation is CASSLTQGAGELFF.

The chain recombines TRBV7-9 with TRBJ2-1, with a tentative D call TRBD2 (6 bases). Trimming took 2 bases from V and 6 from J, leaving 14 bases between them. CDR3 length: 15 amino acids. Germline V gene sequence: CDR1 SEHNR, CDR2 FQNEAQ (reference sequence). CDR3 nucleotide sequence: TGTGCCAGCAGCTTAAAGACCGATAGCGGCAATGAGCAGTTCTTC. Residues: CASSLKTDSGNEQFF.

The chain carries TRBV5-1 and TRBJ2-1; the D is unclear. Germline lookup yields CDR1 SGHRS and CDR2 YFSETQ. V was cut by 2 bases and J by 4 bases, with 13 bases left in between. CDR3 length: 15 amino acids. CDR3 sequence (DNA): TGCGCCAGCAGCTTATCCCTCCAATCTTACAATGAGCAGTTCTTC. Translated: CASSLSLQSYNEQFF.

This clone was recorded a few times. In nucleotides, the CDR3 is TGTGCCAGCTCACAAGACCAGGGGGAAGCACGGGGCTACACCTTC. This encodes CASSQDQGEARGYTF. The chain employs TRBV18 and TRBJ1-2, with 7 bases identical to TRBD1. The ends lost 4 bases at V and 8 bases at J; junction bases unmatched: 13. CDR1 and CDR2 from the germline V gene are KGHSH and LQKENI. The CDR3 is 15 amino acids.

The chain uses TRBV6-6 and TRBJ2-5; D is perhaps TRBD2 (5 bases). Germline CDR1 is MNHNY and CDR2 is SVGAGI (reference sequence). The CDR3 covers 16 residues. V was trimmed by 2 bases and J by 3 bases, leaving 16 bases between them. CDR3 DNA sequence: TGTGCCAGCAGTTACGAAGTGGCGGAGGTGGAAGAGACCCAGTACTTC. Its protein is CASSYEVAEVEETQYF.

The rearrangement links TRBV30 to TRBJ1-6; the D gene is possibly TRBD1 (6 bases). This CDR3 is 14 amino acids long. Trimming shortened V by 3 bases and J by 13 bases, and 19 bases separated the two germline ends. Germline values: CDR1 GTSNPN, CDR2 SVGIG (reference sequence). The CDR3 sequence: CAWRAGRGGLPLHF. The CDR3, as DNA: TGTGCCTGGAGGGCGGGCAGGGGCGGCCTCCCCCTCCACTTT.

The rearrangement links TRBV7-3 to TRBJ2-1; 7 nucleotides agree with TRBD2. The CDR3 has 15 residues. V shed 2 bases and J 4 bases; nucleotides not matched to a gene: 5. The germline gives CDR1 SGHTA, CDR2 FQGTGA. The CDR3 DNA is TGTGCCAGCAGCTTAGTAGCGGGTAAATACAATGAGCAGTTCTTC. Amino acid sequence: CASSLVAGKYNEQFF.

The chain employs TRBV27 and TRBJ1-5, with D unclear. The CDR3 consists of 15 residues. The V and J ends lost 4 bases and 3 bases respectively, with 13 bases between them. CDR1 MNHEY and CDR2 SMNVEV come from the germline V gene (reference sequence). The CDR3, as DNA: TGTGCCAGCAGTTCAGGCTTGACATCCAATCAGCCCCAGCATTTT. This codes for CASSSGLTSNQPQHF.

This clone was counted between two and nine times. CDR3 amino acids: CASSQAGAASSYNEQFF. For the CDR3, the DNA is TGTGCCAGCAGCCAGGCGGGGGCGGCTAGCTCCTACAATGAGCAGTTCTTC. The chain uses TRBV7-3 and TRBJ2-1, with D tentatively TRBD2 (7 bases). This CDR3 is 17 amino acids long. Trimming stripped 5 bases from V and 0 bases from J, with 17 bases between. Germline-derived CDR1 and CDR2 are SGHTA and FQGTGA.

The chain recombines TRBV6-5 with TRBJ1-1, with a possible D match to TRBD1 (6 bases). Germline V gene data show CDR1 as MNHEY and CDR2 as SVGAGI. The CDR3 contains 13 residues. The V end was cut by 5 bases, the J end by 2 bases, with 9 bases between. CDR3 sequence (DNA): TGTGCCAGCAGTACACAGGGTAACACTGAAGCTTTCTTT. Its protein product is CASSTQGNTEAFF.

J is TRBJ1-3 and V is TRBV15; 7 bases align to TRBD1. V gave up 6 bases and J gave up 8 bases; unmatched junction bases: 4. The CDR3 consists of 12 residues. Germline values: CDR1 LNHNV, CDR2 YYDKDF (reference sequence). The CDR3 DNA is TGTGCCACCAGTTCACAGGGGTACACCATATATTTT. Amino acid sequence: CATSSQGYTIYF.

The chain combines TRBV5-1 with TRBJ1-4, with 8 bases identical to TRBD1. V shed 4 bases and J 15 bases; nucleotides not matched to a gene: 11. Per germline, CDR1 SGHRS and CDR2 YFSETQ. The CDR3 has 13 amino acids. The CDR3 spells CASSIQGGRLLFF. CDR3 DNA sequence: TGCGCCAGCAGCATACAGGGGGGCCGTCTCTTGTTTTTT.

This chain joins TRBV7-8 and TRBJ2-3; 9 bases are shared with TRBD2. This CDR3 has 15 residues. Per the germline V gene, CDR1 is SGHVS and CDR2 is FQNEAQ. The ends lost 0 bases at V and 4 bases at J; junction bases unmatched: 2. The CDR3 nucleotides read TGTGCCAGCAGCTTAGCCCGGACTAGCGCAGATACGCAGTATTTT. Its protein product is CASSLARTSADTQYF.

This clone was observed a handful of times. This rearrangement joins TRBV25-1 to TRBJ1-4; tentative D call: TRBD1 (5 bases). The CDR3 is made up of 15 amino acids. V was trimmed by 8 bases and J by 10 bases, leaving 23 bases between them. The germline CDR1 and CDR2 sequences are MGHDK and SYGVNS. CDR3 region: CASQNSGTGGGKLFF. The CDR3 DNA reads TGTGCCAGCCAAAACTCCGGGACCGGTGGTGGAAAACTGTTTTTT.

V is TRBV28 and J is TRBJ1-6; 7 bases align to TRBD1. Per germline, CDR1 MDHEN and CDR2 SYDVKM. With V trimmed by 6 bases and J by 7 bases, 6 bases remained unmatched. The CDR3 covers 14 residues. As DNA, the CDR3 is TGTGCCAGCAGCCTGACAGGGCCCAATTCACCCCTCCACTTT. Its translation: CASSLTGPNSPLHF.

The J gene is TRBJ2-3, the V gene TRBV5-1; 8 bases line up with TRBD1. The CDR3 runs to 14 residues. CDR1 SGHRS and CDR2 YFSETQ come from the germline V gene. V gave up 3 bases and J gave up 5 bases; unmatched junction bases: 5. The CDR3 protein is CASSWTGKGDTQYF. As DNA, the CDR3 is TGCGCCAGCAGCTGGACAGGGAAGGGAGATACGCAGTATTTT.

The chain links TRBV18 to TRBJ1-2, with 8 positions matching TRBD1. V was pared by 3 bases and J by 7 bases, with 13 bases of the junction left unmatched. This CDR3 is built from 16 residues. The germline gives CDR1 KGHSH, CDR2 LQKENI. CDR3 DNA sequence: TGTGCCAGCTCACCCCTCGGAGCAGGGGGCTCCAGTGGCTACACCTTC. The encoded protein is CASSPLGAGGSSGYTF.

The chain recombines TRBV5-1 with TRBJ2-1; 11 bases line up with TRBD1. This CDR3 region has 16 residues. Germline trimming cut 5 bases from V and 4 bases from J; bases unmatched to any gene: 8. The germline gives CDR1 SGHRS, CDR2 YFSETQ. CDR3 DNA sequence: TGCGCCAGCAGAGGACAGGGGGCTTTACCGTACAATGAGCAGTTCTTC. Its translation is CASRGQGALPYNEQFF.

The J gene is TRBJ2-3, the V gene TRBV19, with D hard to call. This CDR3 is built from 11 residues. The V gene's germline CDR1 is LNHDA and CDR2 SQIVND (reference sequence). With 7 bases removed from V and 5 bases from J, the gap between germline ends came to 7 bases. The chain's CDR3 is CASNSGDTQYF. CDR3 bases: TGTGCCAGTAATAGTGGAGATACGCAGTATTTT.

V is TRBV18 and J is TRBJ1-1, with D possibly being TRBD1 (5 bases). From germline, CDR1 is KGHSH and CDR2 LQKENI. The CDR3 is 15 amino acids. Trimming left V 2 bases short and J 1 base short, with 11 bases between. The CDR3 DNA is TGTGCCAGCTCACCAAATATAGGGGCGAACACTGAAGCTTTCTTT. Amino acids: CASSPNIGANTEAFF.

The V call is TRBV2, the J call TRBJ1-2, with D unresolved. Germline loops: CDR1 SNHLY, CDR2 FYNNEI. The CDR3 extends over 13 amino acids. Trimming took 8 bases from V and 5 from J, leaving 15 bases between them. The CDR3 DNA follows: TGTGCCAGCTACATTGGAGGGATTTATGGCTACACCTTC. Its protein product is CASYIGGIYGYTF.

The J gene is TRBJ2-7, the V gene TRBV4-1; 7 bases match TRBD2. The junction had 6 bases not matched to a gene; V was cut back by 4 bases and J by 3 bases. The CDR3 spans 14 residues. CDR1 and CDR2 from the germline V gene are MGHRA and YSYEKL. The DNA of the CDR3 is TGCGCCAGCAGCCCCACAGCGGGGATCTACGAGCAGTACTTC. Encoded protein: CASSPTAGIYEQYF.